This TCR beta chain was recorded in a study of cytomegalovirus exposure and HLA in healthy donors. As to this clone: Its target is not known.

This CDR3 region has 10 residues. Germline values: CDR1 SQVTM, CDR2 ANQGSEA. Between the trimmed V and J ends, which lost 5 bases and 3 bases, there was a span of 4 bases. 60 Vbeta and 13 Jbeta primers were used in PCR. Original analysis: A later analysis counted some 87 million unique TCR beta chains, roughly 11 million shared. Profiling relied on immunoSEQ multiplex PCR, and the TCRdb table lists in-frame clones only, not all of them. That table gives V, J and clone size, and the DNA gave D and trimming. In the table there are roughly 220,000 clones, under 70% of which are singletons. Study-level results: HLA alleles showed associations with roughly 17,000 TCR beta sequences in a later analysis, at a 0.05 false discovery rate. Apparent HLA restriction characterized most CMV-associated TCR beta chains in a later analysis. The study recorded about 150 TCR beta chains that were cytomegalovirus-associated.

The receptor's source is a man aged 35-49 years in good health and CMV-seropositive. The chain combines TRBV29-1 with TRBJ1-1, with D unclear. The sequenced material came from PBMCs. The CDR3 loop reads CSVYHTEAFF. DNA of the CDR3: TGCAGCGTTTATCACACTGAAGCTTTCTTT.